Listed below are T cell receptor beta chains from one sample, sequenced in a study of response to subunit inactivated influenza vaccine. MiXCR, applied by TCRdb to the RT-PCR reads, yields one record per CDR3 protein. The sample holds a few hundred thousand distinct CDR3 sequences, 21% seen once. The starting material was PBMCs from blood, obtained 21 months after vaccination. The receptor set was obtained from a man in his fifties or sixties who received an inactivated influenza vaccine. Both conserved end residues are part of each CDR3. Each record gives: V gene, J gene, D gene, CDR3 length, clone size, CDR3 DNA, CDR3 protein. The D gene is left open where the match is weak. Size is stated for part of the rows, as once, few or many counts, or as a class when the clone is expanded.

TRBV7-6	TRBJ2-3	TRBD2	18	-	TGTGCCAGCAGCCAGGCGCTAGCGGGAGGGCTTTCAACAGATACGCAGTATTTT	CASSQALAGGLSTDTQYF
TRBV14	TRBJ2-4	-	12	-	TGTGCCAGCAGCCAAGAAGGGAACATTCAGTACTTC	CASSQEGNIQYF
TRBV10-1	TRBJ2-7	-	12	-	TGCGCCAGCAGGGGAGAGGTCCACGAGCAGTACTTC	CASRGEVHEQYF
TRBV6-5	TRBJ2-3	-	11	-	TGTGCCAGCAGATTAGTAGATACGCAGTATTTT	CASRLVDTQYF
TRBV5-1	TRBJ1-2	-	15	-	TGCGCCAGCAGCGTGAGCTCTCAGGATAACTATGGCTACACCTTC	CASSVSSQDNYGYTF
TRBV7-9	TRBJ1-3	-	11	many	TGTGCCAGCAGCTCAGAGCAGCACCTCAATTTT	CASSSEQHLNF
TRBV28	TRBJ2-1	-	12	few	TGTGCCAGCAGCCCGGGGGAGTTGAGGCAGTTCTTC	CASSPGELRQFF
TRBV20-1	TRBJ2-5	-	14	few	TGCAGTGCTAGGAGAACAGGGTTGACGGAGACCCAGTACTTC	CSARRTGLTETQYF
TRBV12-3/TRBV12-4	TRBJ2-7	TRBD1	16	once	TGTGCCAGCAGTTTTTCAGTCGGGACAGGGGACTCCGAGCAGTACTTC	CASSFSVGTGDSEQYF
TRBV12-3/TRBV12-4	TRBJ2-6	-	13	-	TGTGCCGGAAAGTCGGCAGGGGCCAACGTCCTGACTTTC	CAGKSAGANVLTF
TRBV3-1	TRBJ1-1	TRBD1	16	few	TGTGCCAGCAGCCAAGTCTTGGGGCAACAGGGGGCTGAAGCTTTCTTT	CASSQVLGQQGAEAFF
TRBV28	TRBJ2-7	-	14	few	TGTGCCAGCAGTTTATTGGGCAACGCCTACGAGCAGTACTTC	CASSLLGNAYEQYF
TRBV29-1	TRBJ2-7	-	13	-	TGCAGCGTGGTGGACAGACAAGCCCTCGAGCAGTACTTC	CSVVDRQALEQYF
TRBV11-1	TRBJ2-3	TRBD2	18	-	TGTGCCAGCAGCTTAGAAGCGGGACTAAAACCCTACACAGATACGCAGTATTTT	CASSLEAGLKPYTDTQYF
TRBV20-1	TRBJ1-2	-	13	-	TGCAGTGCCGGCCTAGGGGGGAACTATGGCTACACCTTC	CSAGLGGNYGYTF
TRBV6-5	TRBJ1-3	-	17	-	TGTGCCAGCAGTTACGGGCCCGTGGGGGGCTCTGGAAACACCATATATTTT	CASSYGPVGGSGNTIYF
TRBV28	TRBJ1-5	-	20	few	TGTGCCAGCAGTTTACCCACCCTGACCGAGTGGAGTAATAGCAATCAGCCCCAGCATTTT	CASSLPTLTEWSNSNQPQHF
TRBV4-2	TRBJ1-4	TRBD1	16	many	TGTGCCAGCAGCCCGCGACAGGGAGCAACTAATGAAAAACTGTTTTTT	CASSPRQGATNEKLFF
TRBV4-2	TRBJ1-3	TRBD1	17	-	TGTGCCAGCAGCCCCCTACCCCAGGGGGACTCTGGAAACACCATATATTTT	CASSPLPQGDSGNTIYF
TRBV18	TRBJ1-1	-	14	many	TGTGCCAGCTCACCAAGTGGGAGCGGGGCTGAAGCTTTCTTT	CASSPSGSGAEAFF
TRBV15	TRBJ2-2	-	17	-	TGTGCCACCAGCAGAGAGTACCAGGGACTTAACACCGGGGAGCTGTTTTTT	CATSREYQGLNTGELFF
TRBV3-1	TRBJ1-4	-	14	-	TGTGCCAGCAGACGACAGCTTACAGATGAAAAACTGTTTTTT	CASRRQLTDEKLFF
TRBV7-2	TRBJ2-5	-	13	-	TGTGCCAGCAGCCGGGGGCGGCAAGAGACCCAGTACTTC	CASSRGRQETQYF
TRBV11-1	TRBJ2-5	-	16	few	TGTGCCAGCAGCCCAAAGGCGGGGACCTTACAAGAGACCCAGTACTTC	CASSPKAGTLQETQYF
TRBV30	TRBJ1-2	TRBD1	14	-	TGTGCCTGGAGTGCTCTTGGGACAGGGAATGGCTACACCTTC	CAWSALGTGNGYTF
TRBV20-1	TRBJ2-5	TRBD2	17	-	TGCAGTGCTAACAATAGAAGAGACAGCGGGGTTGATGAGACCCAGTACTTC	CSANNRRDSGVDETQYF
TRBV11-1	TRBJ2-3	TRBD2	18	once	TGTGCCAGCAGCAGCAATCTCGACTGGCGGGAGCGGGCAGATACGCAGTATTTT	CASSSNLDWRERADTQYF
TRBV5-6	TRBJ2-7	-	14	-	TGTGCCAGCAGCTTGGGTGGTCTCCTCTACGAGCAGTACTTC	CASSLGGLLYEQYF
TRBV20-1	TRBJ1-1	TRBD1	13	few	TGCAGTGCTAGAGCCAGGGGGCACACTGAAGCTTTCTTT	CSARARGHTEAFF
TRBV20-1	TRBJ2-7	TRBD2	14	few	TGCAGTGCTAAACCCTCCGGGACTATCTACGAGCAGTACTTC	CSAKPSGTIYEQYF
TRBV7-2	TRBJ2-5	-	14	-	TGTGCCAGCAGCTTAGATATTAACCAAGAGACCCAGTACTTC	CASSLDINQETQYF
TRBV29-1	TRBJ1-2	-	14	few	TGCAGCGTTGGAAAAGACACCGCTAACTATGGCTACACCTTC	CSVGKDTANYGYTF
TRBV4-2	TRBJ2-2	-	14	few	TGTGCCAGCAGCCATACAGGAAACACCGGGGAGCTGTTTTTT	CASSHTGNTGELFF
TRBV7-6	TRBJ2-1	-	14	few	TGTGCCAGCAGCCTTTCTAGTTACTACAATGAGCAGTTCTTC	CASSLSSYYNEQFF
TRBV4-1	TRBJ1-3	-	17	few	TGCGCCAGCAGCCGACACTCGACGGACCTCTCTGGAAACACCATATATTTT	CASSRHSTDLSGNTIYF
TRBV3-1	TRBJ1-6	TRBD1	14	-	TGTGCCAGCAGCGGGACAGGGCTCAAGGAATCCCTCCACTTT	CASSGTGLKESLHF
TRBV20-1	TRBJ2-1	-	13	few	TGCAGTGCTAGCGGGAATTCCTACAATGAGCAGTTCTTC	CSASGNSYNEQFF
TRBV6-4	TRBJ2-5	-	15	-	TGTGCCAGCAGTGACCCAAGCGGAGTCCAAGAGACCCAGTACTTC	CASSDPSGVQETQYF
TRBV27	TRBJ1-2	-	14	many	TGTGCCAGCAGTTTATCGGGCGGAGCCTATGGCTACACCTTC	CASSLSGGAYGYTF
TRBV28	TRBJ1-2	-	17	-	TGTGCCAGCAGTTTCTCGGGGGCCGGTGTGACTAACTATGGCTACACCTTC	CASSFSGAGVTNYGYTF